This entry features one TCR beta chain sequence. Antigen specificity is unknown. The donors comprised healthy bone marrow donors. V shed 6 bases, J shed 9 bases, and the junction held 10 bases outside the gene matches. CDR1 and CDR2 (germline): MDHEN, SYDVKM. The CDR3 length is 15 residues. The PCR made use of 60 Vbeta and 13 Jbeta primers. Profiled with immunoSEQ multiplex PCR; TCRdb holds only in-frame clones, not every one. The repertoire consists of 110,000 to 150,000 clones, with approximately 78% occurring once and the leading ten covering over 2%. The sample is drawn from a study of cytomegalovirus exposure and HLA in healthy donors. Turning to the study itself: Of around 400 genotyped donors, 75% to 90% grouped in the Caucasian-associated ancestry cluster.

Study-wide points: Cytomegalovirus status was reportedly diagnosed by the classifier with high sensitivity and specificity.

The chain employs TRBV28 and TRBJ1-6; TRBD1 agrees at 8 bases. This sequence was found in a young woman in good health and CMV-seropositive. Sequenced sample: PBMCs. As DNA, the CDR3 is TGTGCCAGCAGCCCGGGACAGGCAATGGGTTCACCCCTCCACTTT. Protein product: CASSPGQAMGSPLHF.